This T cell receptor beta chain appears in the sequencing data of a study of control samples from healthy donors and cancer patients. The assay was immunoSEQ multiplex PCR, and TCRdb's table has in-frame clones only and misses some. The sample records more than 110,000 clones, 80% to 95% being singletons. The germline V gene has CDR1 MNHEY and CDR2 SVGEGT. Trimming took 5 bases from V and 6 from J, leaving 10 bases between them. The CDR3 spans 13 residues. This receptor was identified in a young man in good health. Sequencing was carried out using blood. The chain employs TRBV6-2 or TRBV6-3 and TRBJ1-4; D is uncertain. For the CDR3, the DNA is TGTGCCAGCAGTGCAGACACTTATGAAAAACTGTTTTTT. It translates to CASSADTYEKLFF.